Here is one T cell receptor (beta chain) with its context. Under the authors' procedure: Amplification of reference gene primers provided the estimated nucleated cell counts. Generated by immunoSEQ multiplex PCR, the TCRdb table keeps only in-frame clones and is missing some. D and trimming were read from the DNA, whereas the V and J calls and clone size are those reported in that table. The table records roughly 150,000 clones, 83% of them present only once. The data originate from a study of blood T cell repertoires in COVID-19. Looking at the study overall: Samples representing acute and convalescent COVID-19 were sourced from the United States, Italy and Spain. In each case, the material was cDNA or gDNA derived from T cells, B-cell-depleted T cells, or PBMCs.

The CDR3 has 17 amino acids. CDR1 and CDR2 from the germline V gene are LGHNA and YSLEER. Trimming at V came to 0 bases and at J to 5 bases, leaving 6 bases not matched to a gene. The rearrangement joins TRBV4-3 to TRBJ2-3, with TRBD2 matching over 12 bases. The source is a woman older than 75 with acute or convalescent COVID-19. Specimen: peripheral blood. The DNA of the CDR3 is TGCGCCAGCAGCCAAGATTGGGGGGGACTAGCGGGAGATACGCAGTATTTT. This gives the protein CASSQDWGGLAGDTQYF.